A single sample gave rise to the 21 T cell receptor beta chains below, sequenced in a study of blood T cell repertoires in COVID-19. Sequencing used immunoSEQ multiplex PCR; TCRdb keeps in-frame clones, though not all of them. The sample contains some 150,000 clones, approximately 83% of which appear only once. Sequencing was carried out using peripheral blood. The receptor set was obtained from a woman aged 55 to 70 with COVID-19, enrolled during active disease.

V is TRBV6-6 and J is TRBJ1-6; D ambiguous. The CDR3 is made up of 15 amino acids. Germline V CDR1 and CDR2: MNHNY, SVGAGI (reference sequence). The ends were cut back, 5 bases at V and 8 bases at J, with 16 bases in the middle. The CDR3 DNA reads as TGTGCCAGCAGTCCCATGACCGGCCGGGATTCACCCCTCCACTTT. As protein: CASSPMTGRDSPLHF.

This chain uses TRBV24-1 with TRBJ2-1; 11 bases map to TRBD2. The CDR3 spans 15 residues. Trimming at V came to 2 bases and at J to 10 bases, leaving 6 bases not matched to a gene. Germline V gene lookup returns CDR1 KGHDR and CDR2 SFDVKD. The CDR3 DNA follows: TGTGCCACCAGTGATTCTAGCGGGGGGCCGCGGGAGCAGTTCTTC. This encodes CATSDSSGGPREQFF.

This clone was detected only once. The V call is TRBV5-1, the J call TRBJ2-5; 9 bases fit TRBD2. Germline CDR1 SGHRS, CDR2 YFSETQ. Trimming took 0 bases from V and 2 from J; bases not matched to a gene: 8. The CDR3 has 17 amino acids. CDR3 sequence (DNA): TGCGCCAGCAGCTTGGAGACTAGCGGCTTTGAGCAAGAGACCCAGTACTTC. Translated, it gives CASSLETSGFEQETQYF. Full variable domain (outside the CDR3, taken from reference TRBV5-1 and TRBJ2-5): KAGVTQTPRYLIKTRGQQVTLSCSPISGHRSVSWYQQTPGQGLQFLFEYFSETQRNKGNFPGRFSGRQFSNSRSEMNVSTLELGDSALYLCASSLETSGFEQETQYFGPGTRLLVL.

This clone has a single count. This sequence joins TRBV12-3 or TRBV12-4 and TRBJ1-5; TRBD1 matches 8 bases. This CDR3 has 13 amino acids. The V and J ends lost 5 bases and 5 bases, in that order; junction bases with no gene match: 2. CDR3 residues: CASSGTGHQPQHF. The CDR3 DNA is TGTGCCAGCAGTGGGACAGGCCATCAGCCCCAGCATTTT.

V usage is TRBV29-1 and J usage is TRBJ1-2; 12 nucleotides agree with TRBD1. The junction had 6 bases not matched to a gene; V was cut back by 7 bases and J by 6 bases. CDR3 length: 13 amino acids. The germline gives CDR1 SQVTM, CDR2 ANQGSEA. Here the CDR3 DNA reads TGCAGCGGGGGGACAGGGGGCGTAAATGGCTACACCTTC. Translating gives CSGGTGGVNGYTF.

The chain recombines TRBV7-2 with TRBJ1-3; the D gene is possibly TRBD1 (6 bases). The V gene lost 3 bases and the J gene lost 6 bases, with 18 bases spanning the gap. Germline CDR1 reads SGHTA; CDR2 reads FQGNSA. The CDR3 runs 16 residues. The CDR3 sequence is CASSFLPGEVENTIYF. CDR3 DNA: TGTGCCAGCAGCTTCTTGCCAGGGGAAGTAGAAAACACCATATATTTT.

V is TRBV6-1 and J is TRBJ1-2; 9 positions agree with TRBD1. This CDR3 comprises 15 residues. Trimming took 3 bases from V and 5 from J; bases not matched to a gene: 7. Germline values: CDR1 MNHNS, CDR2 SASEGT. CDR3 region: CASSEGSGTGYGYTF. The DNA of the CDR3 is TGTGCCAGCAGTGAGGGTAGTGGGACAGGGTATGGCTACACCTTC.

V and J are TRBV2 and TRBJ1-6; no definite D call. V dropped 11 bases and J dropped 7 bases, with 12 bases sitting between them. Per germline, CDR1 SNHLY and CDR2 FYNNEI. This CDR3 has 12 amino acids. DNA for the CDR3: TGTGCCGGAGGGAAGGGCAATTCACCCCTCCACTTT. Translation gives CAGGKGNSPLHF.

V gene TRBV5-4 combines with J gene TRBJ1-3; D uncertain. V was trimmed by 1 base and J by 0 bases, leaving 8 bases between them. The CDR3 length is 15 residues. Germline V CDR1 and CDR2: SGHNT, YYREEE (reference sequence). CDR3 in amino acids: CASSLWAASGNTIYF. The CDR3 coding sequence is TGTGCCAGCAGCTTGTGGGCCGCCTCTGGAAACACCATATATTTT.

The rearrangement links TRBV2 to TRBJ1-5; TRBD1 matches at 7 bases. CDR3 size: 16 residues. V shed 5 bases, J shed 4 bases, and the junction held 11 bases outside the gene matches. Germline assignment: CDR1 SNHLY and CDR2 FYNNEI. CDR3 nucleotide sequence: TGTGCCAGCAGTTGGGGACCGGGACAGATAAATCAGCCCCAGCATTTT. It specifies CASSWGPGQINQPQHF.

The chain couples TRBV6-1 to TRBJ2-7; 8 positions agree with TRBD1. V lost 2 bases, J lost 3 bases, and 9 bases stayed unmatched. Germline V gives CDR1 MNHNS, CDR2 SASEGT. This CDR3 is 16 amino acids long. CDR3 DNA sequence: TGTGCCAGCAGTGAACGACAGGGGACGCCTTACTACGAGCAGTACTTC. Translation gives CASSERQGTPYYEQYF.

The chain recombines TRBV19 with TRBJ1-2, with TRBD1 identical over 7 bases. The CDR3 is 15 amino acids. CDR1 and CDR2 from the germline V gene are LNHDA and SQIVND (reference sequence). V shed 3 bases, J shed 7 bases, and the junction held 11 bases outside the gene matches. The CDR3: CASSIRGFRDSGYTF. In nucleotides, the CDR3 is TGTGCCAGTAGTATTCGGGGGTTCCGGGACAGTGGCTACACCTTC.

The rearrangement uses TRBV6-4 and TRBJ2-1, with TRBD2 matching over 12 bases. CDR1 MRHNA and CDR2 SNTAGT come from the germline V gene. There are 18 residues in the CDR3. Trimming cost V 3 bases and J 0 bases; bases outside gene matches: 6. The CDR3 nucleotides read TGTGCCAGCAGTGAACTAGCGGGGGGCTCGAGCTCCTACAATGAGCAGTTCTTC. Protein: CASSELAGGSSSYNEQFF.

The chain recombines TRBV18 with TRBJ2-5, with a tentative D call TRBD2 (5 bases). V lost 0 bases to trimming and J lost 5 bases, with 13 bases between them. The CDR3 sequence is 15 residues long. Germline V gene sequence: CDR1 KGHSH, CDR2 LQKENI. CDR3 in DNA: TGTGCCAGCTCACCACCCTCCGTGACGGGGGAGACCCAGTACTTC. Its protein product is CASSPPSVTGETQYF. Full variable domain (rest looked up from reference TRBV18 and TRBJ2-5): NAGVMQNPRHLVRRRGQEARLRCSPMKGHSHVYWYRQLPEEGLKFMVYLQKENIIDESGMPKERFSAEFPKEGPSILRIQQVVRGDSAAYFCASSPPSVTGETQYFGPGTRLLVL.

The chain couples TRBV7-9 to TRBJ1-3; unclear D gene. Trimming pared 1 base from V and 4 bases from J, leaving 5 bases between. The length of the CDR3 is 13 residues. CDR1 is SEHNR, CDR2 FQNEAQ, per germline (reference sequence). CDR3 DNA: TGTGCCAGCAGCTTAGGCGAGGGAAACACCATATATTTT. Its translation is CASSLGEGNTIYF. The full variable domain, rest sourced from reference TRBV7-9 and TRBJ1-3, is DTGVSQNPRHKITKRGQNVTFRCDPISEHNRLYWYRQTLGQGPEFLTYFQNEAQLEKSRLLSDRFSAERPKGSFSTLEIQRTEQGDSAMYLCASSLGEGNTIYFGEGSWLTVV.

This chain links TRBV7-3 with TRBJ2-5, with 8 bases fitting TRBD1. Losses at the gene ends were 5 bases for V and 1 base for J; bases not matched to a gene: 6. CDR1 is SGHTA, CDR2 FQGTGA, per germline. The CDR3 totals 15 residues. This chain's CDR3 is CASSPKTGVQETQYF. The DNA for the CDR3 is TGTGCCAGCAGCCCCAAGACAGGGGTCCAAGAGACCCAGTACTTC.

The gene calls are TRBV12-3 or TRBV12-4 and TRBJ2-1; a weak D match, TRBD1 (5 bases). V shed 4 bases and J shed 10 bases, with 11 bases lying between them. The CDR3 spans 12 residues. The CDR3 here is CASSSQGREQFF. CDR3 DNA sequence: TGTGCCAGCAGTTCCCAGGGTCGGGAGCAGTTCTTC.

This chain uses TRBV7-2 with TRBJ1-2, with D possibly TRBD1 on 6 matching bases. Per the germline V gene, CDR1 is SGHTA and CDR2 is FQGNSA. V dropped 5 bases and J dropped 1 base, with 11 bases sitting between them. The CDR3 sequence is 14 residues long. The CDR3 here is CASSKQQGNYGYTF. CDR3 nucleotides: TGTGCCAGCAGCAAACAACAGGGTAACTATGGCTACACCTTC. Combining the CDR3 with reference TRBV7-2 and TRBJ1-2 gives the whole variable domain GAGVSQSPSNKVTEKGKDVELRCDPISGHTALYWYRQSLGQGLEFLIYFQGNSAPDKSGLPSDRFSAERTGGSVSTLTIQRTQQEDSAVYLCASSKQQGNYGYTFGSGTRLTVV.

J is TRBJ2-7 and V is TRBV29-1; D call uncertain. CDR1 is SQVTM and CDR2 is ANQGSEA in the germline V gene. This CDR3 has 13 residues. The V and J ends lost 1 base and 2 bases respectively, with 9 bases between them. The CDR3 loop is CSVEGGSPYEQYF. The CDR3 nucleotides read TGCAGCGTTGAAGGCGGTTCGCCCTACGAGCAGTACTTC.

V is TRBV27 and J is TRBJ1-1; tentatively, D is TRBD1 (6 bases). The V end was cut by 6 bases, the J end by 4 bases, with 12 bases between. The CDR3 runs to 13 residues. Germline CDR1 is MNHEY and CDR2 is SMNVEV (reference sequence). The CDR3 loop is CASSIQGGTEAFF. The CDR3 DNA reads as TGTGCCAGCAGCATACAGGGTGGCACTGAAGCTTTCTTT.

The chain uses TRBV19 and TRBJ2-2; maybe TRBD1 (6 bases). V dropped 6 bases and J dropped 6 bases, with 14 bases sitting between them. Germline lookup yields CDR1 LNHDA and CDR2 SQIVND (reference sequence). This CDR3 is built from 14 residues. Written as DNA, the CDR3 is TGTGCCAGTAGACAGGGTACTGGGGCCGGGGAGCTGTTTTTT. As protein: CASRQGTGAGELFF. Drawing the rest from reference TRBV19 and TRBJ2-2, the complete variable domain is DGGITQSPKYLFRKEGQNVTLSCEQNLNHDAMYWYRQDPGQGLRLIYYSQIVNDFQKGDIAEGYSVSREKKESFPLTVTSAQKNPTAFYLCASRQGTGAGELFFGEGSRLTVL.